A selection of T cell receptor beta chains follows, all from one sample in a study of blood T cell repertoires in COVID-19. TCRdb's table, derived via immunoSEQ multiplex PCR, lists solely in-frame clones and lacks some. The sample holds fewer than 200,000 clones, approximately 90% seen once. Sequencing input: peripheral blood. The receptors were gathered from a man aged 45-65 years who had recovered from COVID-19. CDR3s include the opening cysteine and the closing phenylalanine or tryptophan. D genes are given only for firm matches. Not all rows give a size; the values are once, few, many and, for expanded clones, a class.

j_call v_call clone_size d_call cdr3_aa cdr3_nt
TRBJ2-7 TRBV5-1 once TRBD1 CASSLETGKYEQYF TGCGCCAGCAGCTTGGAGACAGGGAAGTACGAGCAGTACTTC
TRBJ1-2 TRBV10-3 NA NA CAISEAEQAPPNYGYTF TGTGCCATCAGTGAAGCAGAGCAGGCACCACCTAACTATGGCTACACCTTC
TRBJ1-1 TRBV9 NA NA CASSEAGRTEAFF TGTGCCAGCAGCGAAGCAGGGCGGACTGAAGCTTTCTTT
TRBJ2-7 TRBV5-5 few NA CASSLGESYEQYF TGTGCCAGCAGCTTGGGCGAGTCCTACGAGCAGTACTTC
TRBJ1-4 TRBV27 NA NA CASSFAGSEEKLFF TGTGCCAGCAGTTTTGCCGGGAGTGAAGAAAAACTGTTTTTT
TRBJ1-2 TRBV18 NA TRBD1 CASSPKGQYGYTF TGTGCCAGCTCACCAAAGGGACAGTATGGCTACACCTTC
TRBJ2-3 TRBV7-9 NA NA CASSLAGGSTDTQYF TGTGCCAGCAGCTTAGCGGGGGGTTCGACAGATACGCAGTATTTT
TRBJ1-4 TRBV7-2 NA NA CASSSRPGANEKLFF TGTGCCAGCAGTTCCCGTCCCGGGGCTAATGAAAAACTGTTTTTT
TRBJ2-3 TRBV5-1 NA TRBD2 CASQLLAGYTDTQYF TGCGCCAGCCAACTACTAGCGGGCTACACAGATACGCAGTATTTT
TRBJ1-4 TRBV18 NA TRBD1 CASSPRGQRNEKLFF TGTGCCAGCTCTCCCAGGGGGCAACGGAATGAAAAACTGTTTTTT
TRBJ2-5 TRBV24-1 NA TRBD1 CATSRTGAIETQYF TGTGCCACCAGTAGGACAGGGGCTATTGAGACCCAGTACTTC
TRBJ1-5 TRBV7-9 NA TRBD1 CASSLADRESQPQHF TGTGCCAGCAGCTTAGCGGACAGGGAAAGCCAGCCCCAGCATTTT
TRBJ1-1 TRBV10-3 NA NA CAISESWDTLNTEAFF TGTGCCATCAGTGAGTCGTGGGACACGTTGAACACTGAAGCTTTCTTT
TRBJ2-1 TRBV19 NA NA CASSIAGIRDEQFF TGTGCCAGTAGTATAGCCGGCATTCGGGATGAGCAGTTCTTC
TRBJ1-2 TRBV5-1 NA NA CASSHKSTGNGLGGYTF TGCGCCAGCAGCCACAAATCGACTGGAAATGGTCTGGGTGGCTACACCTTC
TRBJ2-5 TRBV18 NA TRBD2 CASSPRSSGGARGETQYF TGTGCCAGCTCACCACGTTCTAGCGGGGGGGCCCGAGGGGAGACCCAGTACTTC
TRBJ2-1 TRBV7-2 NA TRBD2 CASSLSWLAGVSSYNEQFF TGTGCCAGCAGCTTATCCTGGCTAGCGGGAGTGAGCTCCTACAATGAGCAGTTCTTC
TRBJ2-7 TRBV7-9 once NA CASSHAPGATGSYEQYF TGTGCCAGCAGCCACGCTCCAGGGGCAACGGGTTCCTACGAGCAGTACTTC
TRBJ2-5 TRBV6-2/TRBV6-3 NA NA CASSYGQQETQYF TGTGCCAGCAGTTACGGACAGCAAGAGACCCAGTACTTC
TRBJ2-7 TRBV7-9 NA NA CAASGTSYEQYF TGTGCCGCATCCGGGACATCCTACGAGCAGTACTTC
TRBJ2-7 TRBV6-5 NA NA CASSLRGHSYEQYF TGTGCCAGCAGTTTAAGGGGTCACTCCTACGAGCAGTACTTC
TRBJ1-2 TRBV7-2 NA NA CASSSRGALYYGYTF TGTGCCAGCAGCTCCCGGGGGGCCCTATACTATGGCTACACCTTC
TRBJ2-7 TRBV29-1 NA NA CSVVGPRGGLSYEQYF TGCAGCGTTGTAGGACCCCGGGGTGGGCTCTCCTACGAGCAGTACTTC